These 25 T cell receptor beta chains came from one sample sequenced in a study of blood T cell repertoires in COVID-19. Some clones are missing from TCRdb's copy, which holds only in-frame ones; the method was immunoSEQ multiplex PCR. The sample holds 110,000 or so clones, about two thirds seen once. The sample taken for sequencing was peripheral blood. The receptors originated from a middle-aged woman with acute or convalescent COVID-19.

V and J are TRBV18 and TRBJ1-2; 11 bases map to TRBD1. CDR1 is KGHSH and CDR2 is LQKENI in the germline V gene. This CDR3 has 15 amino acids. Trimming removed 3 bases from V and 4 bases from J; junction bases left unmatched: 4. CDR3 nucleotide sequence: TGTGCCAGCTCACCCTCAGGACAGGGGGCCTATGGCTACACCTTC. This translates into CASSPSGQGAYGYTF.

The chain links TRBV18 to TRBJ1-2, with 9 bases lining up with TRBD1. Germline lookup yields CDR1 KGHSH and CDR2 LQKENI. CDR3 length equals 14 residues. The junction had 3 bases not matched to a gene; V was cut back by 0 bases and J by 7 bases. This CDR3 reads CASSPPDRGSGYTF. DNA for the CDR3: TGTGCCAGCTCACCACCGGACAGGGGAAGTGGCTACACCTTC. The complete variable domain, with remaining parts taken from reference TRBV18 and TRBJ1-2, reads NAGVMQNPRHLVRRRGQEARLRCSPMKGHSHVYWYRQLPEEGLKFMVYLQKENIIDESGMPKERFSAEFPKEGPSILRIQQVVRGDSAAYFCASSPPDRGSGYTFGSGTRLTVV.

This clone was detected only a few times. The chain joins TRBV30 to TRBJ2-7, with D perhaps TRBD1 (6 bases). CDR1 GTSNPN and CDR2 SVGIG come from the germline V gene (reference sequence). The V gene lost 0 bases and the J gene lost 3 bases, with 12 bases spanning the gap. CDR3 size: 14 residues. The DNA for the CDR3 is TGTGCCTGGAGTGTGTTTGGACAGCACTACGAGCAGTACTTC. Protein product: CAWSVFGQHYEQYF.

The chain recombines TRBV5-1 with TRBJ1-1, with TRBD1 identical over 8 bases. The ends lost 3 bases at V and 2 bases at J; junction bases unmatched: 9. Per the germline V gene, CDR1 is SGHRS and CDR2 is YFSETQ. This CDR3 is built from 16 residues. CDR3: CASSSGDRITNTEAFF. In DNA, the CDR3 is TGCGCCAGCAGCTCGGGGGACAGGATAACCAACACTGAAGCTTTCTTT.

This clone turned up a few times. The sample holds other DNA sequences that translate to the same CDR3. V is TRBV28 and J is TRBJ1-6; 9 nucleotides line up with TRBD1. Germline values: CDR1 MDHEN, CDR2 SYDVKM. Trimming at V came to 6 bases and at J to 7 bases, leaving 4 bases not matched to a gene. The CDR3 is 14 amino acids. In nucleotides, the CDR3 is TGTGCCAGCAGGGGGGGGACAGGGAATTCACCCCTCCACTTT. Residues: CASRGGTGNSPLHF.

The chain carries TRBV6-2 or TRBV6-3 and TRBJ1-2, with a possible D match to TRBD1 (6 bases). This CDR3 has 14 amino acids. Germline V gives CDR1 MNHEY, CDR2 SVGEGT. The V end lost 4 bases, the J end lost 3 bases, and 12 bases lay between the germline ends. The CDR3 region has the DNA TGTGCCAGCAGTTTCTTCAGGGGAGACTATGGCTACACCTTC. Translated: CASSFFRGDYGYTF.

The V call is TRBV6-5, the J call TRBJ1-2, with a possible D match to TRBD1 (6 bases). Deletions cut 0 bases from V and 4 bases from J, with 12 bases between. The CDR3 totals 15 residues. Germline lookup yields CDR1 MNHEY and CDR2 SVGAGI. CDR3 loop: CASSYSATGFYGYTF. Here the CDR3 DNA reads TGTGCCAGCAGTTACTCAGCCACAGGGTTCTATGGCTACACCTTC.

The chain links TRBV2 to TRBJ2-7; no clear D gene. Germline V CDR1 and CDR2: SNHLY, FYNNEI. The V gene lost 4 bases and the J gene lost 4 bases, with 8 bases spanning the gap. There are 12 residues in the CDR3. CDR3 residues: CASSVSEYEQYF. The CDR3 coding sequence is TGTGCCAGCAGTGTATCTGAGTACGAGCAGTACTTC.

The genes are TRBV28 and TRBJ1-1; D is unresolved. V was pared by 5 bases and J by 4 bases, with 14 bases between. The germline V gene has CDR1 MDHEN and CDR2 SYDVKM. The CDR3 spans 14 residues. CDR3 loop: CASSVVSRGTEAFF. The CDR3 DNA reads as TGTGCCAGCAGTGTCGTCAGTCGGGGCACTGAAGCTTTCTTT.

The CDR3 loop reads CASSSTTGNEQYF. CDR3 sequence (DNA): TGCGCCAGCAGCTCTACCACAGGGAACGAGCAGTACTTC. The chain recombines TRBV5-1 with TRBJ2-7, with D perhaps matching TRBD1 (6 bases). V lost 3 bases and J lost 5, with 12 bases in between. There are 13 residues in the CDR3. CDR1 and CDR2 (germline): SGHRS, YFSETQ.

This clone was counted only a few times. This chain uses TRBV2 with TRBJ2-7; TRBD1 agrees at 7 bases. The CDR3 length is 13 residues. Germline-derived CDR1 and CDR2 are SNHLY and FYNNEI. With V trimmed by 6 bases and J by 2 bases, 4 bases remained unmatched. The CDR3 DNA follows: TGTGCCAGCAGAAAGGGGGCCACCTACGAGCAGTACTTC. It specifies CASRKGATYEQYF.

The chain carries TRBV30 and TRBJ2-3, with a weak D call TRBD2 (6 bases). Trimming removed 2 bases at V and 0 bases at J, with 12 bases between. In germline, CDR1 is GTSNPN, CDR2 SVGIG (reference sequence). The CDR3 has 15 residues. The CDR3 is CAWSPRGSSTDTQYF. The CDR3 region has the DNA TGTGCCTGGAGTCCCCGGGGGAGCAGCACAGATACGCAGTATTTT.

The rearrangement links TRBV2 to TRBJ1-1; tentative D call: TRBD1 (5 bases). Germline CDR1 is SNHLY and CDR2 is FYNNEI. Trimming stripped 2 bases from V and 5 bases from J, with 12 bases between. This CDR3 is built from 14 residues. CDR3 DNA sequence: TGTGCCAGCAGTGAAAGGCGACAGAGTACTGAAGCTTTCTTT. It encodes CASSERRQSTEAFF.

This chain links TRBV27 with TRBJ2-7; D is undetermined. V was trimmed by 6 bases and J by 2 bases, leaving 5 bases between them. This CDR3 contains 11 residues. Germline V gives CDR1 MNHEY, CDR2 SMNVEV (reference sequence). This CDR3 is CASSPAYEQYF. Here the CDR3 DNA reads TGTGCCAGCAGCCCCGCCTACGAGCAGTACTTC.

The chain couples TRBV6-2 or TRBV6-3 to TRBJ1-6; D gene ambiguous. V dropped 5 bases and J dropped 7 bases, with 9 bases sitting between them. The CDR3 loop spans 13 amino acids. CDR1 is MNHEY, CDR2 SVGEGT, per germline. CDR3 amino acids: CASSDEENSPLHF. As DNA, the CDR3 is TGTGCCAGCAGTGATGAGGAGAATTCACCCCTCCACTTT.

This clone came up many times. V is TRBV11-2 and J is TRBJ1-5; 7 bases match TRBD1. Germline V gives CDR1 SGHAT, CDR2 FQNNGV. The CDR3 consists of 14 residues. J was trimmed by 11 bases and V by 0 bases; bases with no gene match: 7. CDR3 DNA sequence: TGTGCCAGCAGCTTAGAACCGGGGACAGCGGCCCAGCATTTT. This gives the protein CASSLEPGTAAQHF.

V is TRBV6-5 and J is TRBJ2-5; TRBD2 matches at 7 bases. CDR1 is MNHEY, CDR2 SVGAGI, per germline. The CDR3 has 13 residues. The ends lost 6 bases at V and 2 bases at J; junction bases unmatched: 3. CDR3 DNA: TGTGCCAGCAGGCTGCGGGAGCAAGAGACCCAGTACTTC. This translates into CASRLREQETQYF.

The rearrangement links TRBV6-5 to TRBJ1-2; a weak D match, TRBD1 (5 bases). The germline V gene encodes CDR1 MNHEY and CDR2 SVGAGI. This CDR3 region has 16 residues. Trimming left V 0 bases short and J 0 bases short, with 11 bases between. This CDR3 is CASSYSRGGPNYGYTF. The CDR3 nucleotides are TGTGCCAGCAGTTACTCGCGGGGCGGGCCTAACTATGGCTACACCTTC.

V and J are TRBV30 and TRBJ1-5, with D uncertain. This CDR3 region has 15 residues. The ends were cut back, 3 bases at V and 1 base at J, with 13 bases in the middle. Germline V gene lookup returns CDR1 GTSNPN and CDR2 SVGIG (reference sequence). The CDR3 DNA is TGTGCCTGGAGCTGGCGGGGAGCGAGCAATCAGCCCCAGCATTTT. Translating it yields CAWSWRGASNQPQHF.

V gene TRBV2 combines with J gene TRBJ2-3; TRBD2 matches at 7 bases. V lost 0 bases, J lost 5 bases, and 11 bases stayed unmatched. This CDR3 is built from 17 residues. The germline V gene encodes CDR1 SNHLY and CDR2 FYNNEI. CDR3 nucleotide sequence: TGTGCCAGCAGTGAAGCCTTCGGGACCTGGGGGGGAGATACGCAGTATTTT. Amino acid sequence: CASSEAFGTWGGDTQYF.

The V gene is TRBV7-2, the J gene TRBJ2-5; D is undetermined. The CDR3 sequence is 14 residues long. Per the germline V gene, CDR1 is SGHTA and CDR2 is FQGNSA. Trimming took off 1 base at V and 3 bases at J, with 9 bases between the two ends. The CDR3, as DNA: TGTGCCAGCAGCTTAGGTGGCGGAAAAGAGACCCAGTACTTC. Its translation is CASSLGGGKETQYF.

The rearrangement joins TRBV5-4 to TRBJ2-1; possible D gene TRBD2, 7 bases. Per the germline V gene, CDR1 is SGHNT and CDR2 is YYREEE (reference sequence). This CDR3 is built from 15 residues. The V end was cut by 3 bases, the J end by 0 bases, with 10 bases between. For the CDR3, the DNA is TGTGCCAGCAGCTCCGGGGGGCCCTCCTACAATGAGCAGTTCTTC. Its protein is CASSSGGPSYNEQFF.

The CDR3 DNA sequence: TGCGCCAGCAGCCAAGGGGACAGGGCCCGCGGCGATACGCAGTATTTT. This encodes CASSQGDRARGDTQYF. V is TRBV4-1 and J is TRBJ2-3, with 9 nucleotides matching TRBD1. CDR3 length: 16 residues. The V gene end was trimmed by 1 base and the J gene end by 6 bases; junction bases not matched to a gene: 8. Germline CDR1 MGHRA, CDR2 YSYEKL.

The rearrangement links TRBV5-4 to TRBJ1-2; possible D gene TRBD1, 5 bases. The germline V gene encodes CDR1 SGHNT and CDR2 YYREEE (reference sequence). This CDR3 contains 16 residues. V dropped 4 bases and J dropped 0 bases, with 16 bases sitting between them. CDR3 nucleotides: TGTGCCAGCAGCCCTGGGGGGACGAGGGCTAACTATGGCTACACCTTC. Protein sequence: CASSPGGTRANYGYTF.

The CDR3 nucleotides read TGTGCCACCAGTGATAGTAGACAGGGGGTCGAGACCCAGTACTTC. Encoded protein: CATSDSRQGVETQYF. This chain connects TRBV24-1 to TRBJ2-5; 9 positions agree with TRBD1. J gave up 5 bases and V 3 bases, and 6 bases lay outside the gene matches. The germline CDR1 and CDR2 sequences are KGHDR and SFDVKD. The CDR3 totals 15 residues.